Following are 9 T cell receptor beta chains from one sample sequenced in a study of siplizumab effects on memory and regulatory T cells. Assay: immunoSEQ multiplex PCR; the TCRdb copy retains only in-frame clones and omits some. This repertoire shows tens of thousands of clones, around nine tenths found once; its top ten account for 1.5% to 2%. The specimen was Tregs sorted from blood. Source of these receptors: a human donor in good health.

The chain uses TRBV2 and TRBJ1-1; unclear D gene. Germline CDR1 is SNHLY and CDR2 is FYNNEI. Deletions cut 4 bases from V and 2 bases from J, with 14 bases between. CDR3 length: 15 amino acids. CDR3 in amino acids: CASSVVNRRNTEAFF. Written as DNA, the CDR3 is TGTGCCAGCAGTGTAGTTAACAGACGAAACACTGAAGCTTTCTTT.

The chain uses TRBV30 and TRBJ1-6, with 7 bases matching TRBD1. The CDR3 totals 14 residues. CDR1 and CDR2 from the germline V gene are GTSNPN and SVGIG (reference sequence). V gave up 2 bases and J gave up 6 bases; unmatched junction bases: 4. CDR3 nucleotides: TGTGCCTGGAGTACTACAGGGGTTAATTCACCCCTCCACTTT. Amino acids: CAWSTTGVNSPLHF.

The gene calls are TRBV29-1 and TRBJ2-7, with TRBD2 as a possible D gene (6 bases). V lost 8 bases, J lost 6 bases, and 20 bases lay in between. Germline assignment: CDR1 SQVTM and CDR2 ANQGSEA. This CDR3 region has 13 residues. DNA of the CDR3: TGCAGCACGAAGGGACTCGTACCTGGCGAGCAGTACTTC. This gives the protein CSTKGLVPGEQYF.

V and J are TRBV27 and TRBJ2-7, with 15 bases fitting TRBD2. V gave up 2 bases and J gave up 7 bases; unmatched junction bases: 9. The CDR3 contains 17 residues. Germline CDR1 MNHEY, CDR2 SMNVEV (reference sequence). CDR3 nucleotide sequence: TGTGCCAGCAGTTTAACCGGGACTAGCGGGAGGCCCCTGGAGCAGTACTTC. This sequence encodes CASSLTGTSGRPLEQYF.

The CDR3 protein is CASSQVGTGLSYEQYF. The CDR3 nucleotides read TGTGCCAGCAGCCAAGTCGGGACAGGGTTAAGCTACGAGCAGTACTTC. The chain is built from TRBV7-2 and TRBJ2-7, with 9 bases matching TRBD1. V was clipped by 5 bases and J by 3 bases; unmatched bases: 11. The germline V gene encodes CDR1 SGHTA and CDR2 FQGNSA. This CDR3 region has 16 residues.

V usage is TRBV11-3 and J usage is TRBJ2-2, with TRBD2 matching over 9 bases. Germline V gives CDR1 SGHNT, CDR2 YENEEA. V lost 1 base to trimming and J lost 4 bases; unmatched junction nucleotides: 7. CDR3 length: 17 amino acids. The CDR3 DNA reads TGTGCCAGCAGCTTAGTTGCGGGAGGGCCTAGCACCGGGGAGCTGTTTTTT. Translation: CASSLVAGGPSTGELFF.

The CDR3: CASSNRQTSNSPLHF. The CDR3 DNA follows: TGTGCCAGTAGTAACCGACAGACATCCAATTCACCCCTCCACTTT. The chain has TRBV19 and TRBJ1-6, with D possibly TRBD1 on 5 matching bases. Looked up from germline, CDR1 is LNHDA and CDR2 is SQIVND (reference sequence). The CDR3 is 15 residues long. V lost 4 bases and J 7 bases, leaving 14 bases between the germline ends. The complete variable domain, with remaining parts taken from reference TRBV19 and TRBJ1-6, reads DGGITQSPKYLFRKEGQNVTLSCEQNLNHDAMYWYRQDPGQGLRLIYYSQIVNDFQKGDIAEGYSVSREKKESFPLTVTSAQKNPTAFYLCASSNRQTSNSPLHFGNGTRLTVT.

In its sample, this clone was seen a few times. For the CDR3, the DNA is TGTGCCAGCAGTTTCGTGGGACCTGAGACGTTGGCCACTGAAGCTTTCTTT. Translating it yields CASSFVGPETLATEAFF. The V gene is TRBV28, the J gene TRBJ1-1, with a tentative D call TRBD1 (5 bases). Germline assignment: CDR1 MDHEN and CDR2 SYDVKM. V lost 3 bases, J lost 4 bases, and 21 bases lay in between. This CDR3 has 17 amino acids.

This chain links TRBV30 with TRBJ2-1; 9 bases line up with TRBD2. The CDR3 is made up of 15 amino acids. Germline CDR1 is GTSNPN and CDR2 is SVGIG (reference sequence). J lost 8 bases, V lost 0 bases, and 8 bases had no gene match. The chain's CDR3 is CAWSVRGRAQYEQFF. DNA for the CDR3: TGTGCCTGGAGTGTACGCGGGAGGGCCCAATATGAGCAGTTCTTC. Full variable domain (rest looked up from reference TRBV30 and TRBJ2-1): SQTIHQWPATLVQPVGSPLSLECTVEGTSNPNLYWYRQAAGRGLQLLFYSVGIGQISSEVPQNLSASRPQDRQFILSSKKLLLSDSGFYLCAWSVRGRAQYEQFFGPGTRLTVL.